This T cell receptor beta chain was retrieved from a study of shared clonotypes between healthy human individuals. Study-level information: A couple of women and a few men aged 18 to 49 served as donors. Three plates each covered CD4 naive and memory; CD8 naive two, CD8 memory one.

Germline values: CDR1 SGDLS, CDR2 YYNGEE. The CDR3 contains 16 residues. The trim removed 1 base at V and 0 bases at J, leaving 4 bases unmatched. Genomic DNA (from each subset) was split evenly across several immunoSEQ plates. TCRdb's table, derived via immunoSEQ multiplex PCR, lists solely in-frame clones and lacks some. The sample includes around 510,000 clones, 95% to 96% of them seen just once. Specimen: naive CD4+ T cells sorted from blood. Subset defined: CD45RA+ positively selected. This sequence was found in a woman between 25 and 40 years old in good health. This chain uses TRBV9 with TRBJ2-1; 7 bases match TRBD2. CDR3 protein: CASSVMGGSSYNEQFF. The DNA for the CDR3 is TGTGCCAGCAGCGTAATGGGCGGGAGCTCCTACAATGAGCAGTTCTTC.